This T cell receptor beta chain was captured in a study of CD8+CD57+ T cells in acquired aplastic anemia. The study's findings and limits: Overlap between patients and controls comprised twenty-nine CD8+ CDR3 sequences.

The study profiled TCR beta VDJ and CDR3 using genomic DNA as template. Each CDR3 protein is one row after TCRdb ran MiXCR on the reads. This table holds about 210,000 distinct CDR3 sequences, roughly 35% found once. V was shortened by 4 bases and J by 2 bases, with 10 bases between the two germline ends. Germline CDR1 reads MGHDK; CDR2 reads SYGVNS. This CDR3 is 14 amino acids long. For this clonotype: What it binds is not known.

The sequence was collected from a human donor in good health, serving as a control. The V and J genes are TRBV25-1 and TRBJ2-3; D is perhaps TRBD1 (5 bases). The sequenced sample consisted of sorted CD4+, CD8+, or CD8+CD57+ T cells (not recorded which) from PBMCs. CDR3 nucleotides: TGTGCCAGCAGTGCCGGACACAACACAGATACGCAGTATTTT. Protein: CASSAGHNTDTQYF.